This T cell receptor beta chain was sequenced in a study of T cell changes during pregnancy in multiple sclerosis (dated by TCRdb to 2018 to 2020). A note on the overall study: Changes in the T cell repertoire over the course of pregnancy were examined in this study in women with multiple sclerosis.

The sample holds one count of this clone. What antigen it recognizes has not been identified. It has no much larger one-base neighbor in the sample; base qualities were not kept. Library preparation employed the immunoSEQ multiplex PCR assay. This is the immuneACCESS table as TCRdb keeps it, with only in-frame sequences that have V and J called. A part of the clones is gone; compared with another copy, unresolved V genes explain less than half, and the rest is unexplained. The sample contains around 88,000 clones, roughly 92% of them found a single time. The ten largest clones represent approximately 2.6% of the sample. This clonotype was obtained from a female donor with multiple sclerosis, enrolled in a pregnancy study. The source was peripheral blood, collected in the first trimester of pregnancy.

CDR3 sequence: CASSLRRTVSYEQYF. The nucleotide sequence reads TGTGCCAGCAGCTTAAGGAGGACAGTCTCCTACGAGCAGTACTTC. In this chain, TRBV7-8 is recombined with TRBJ2-7; D gene: possibly TRBD1, on 6 matching bases. Trimming takes 2 bases from V and 0 bases from J, and the germline ends sit 11 bases apart. CDR1 and CDR2 are drawn from the germline V gene: SGHVS, FQNEAQ. Including cysteine and phenylalanine, the CDR3 has 15 amino acids. Solely the CDR3 DNA is kept, with 45 bases framed from the first base. With all but the CDR3 taken from the reference TRBV7-8 and TRBJ2-7 genes, the full variable domain is: GAGVSQSPRYKVAKRGQDVALRCDPISGHVSLFWYQQALGQGPEFLTYFQNEAQLDKSGLPSDRFFAERPEGSVSTLKIQRTQQEDSAVYLCASSLRRTVSYEQYFGPGTRLTVT.